This T cell receptor beta chain was identified in a study of long-term antiretroviral therapy in people with HIV. Study results and limitations: ART was followed by higher diversity that remained below transplant donor controls. It was observed that HIV repertoires exhibited narrower CDR3 length ranges than controls.

The samples comprised roughly 0.9-11 million cryopreserved PBMC ahead of DNA extraction. The sample holds a few counts of this clone. Its antigen remains unknown. Germline loops: CDR1 SGHDT, CDR2 YYEEEE. The V gene lost 0 bases and the J gene lost 8 bases, with 9 bases spanning the gap. The CDR3 runs 13 residues. The run of the v3.0 immunoSEQ assay was at survey level. Assay used: immunoSEQ multiplex PCR; TCRdb lists only in-frame clones, some missing. The sample lists 20,000 to 30,000 clones; 65% to 80% were seen once. The V and J genes are TRBV5-6 and TRBJ2-1; perhaps TRBD1 as D (5 bases). The clonotype comes from a woman aged 40 to 50 with HIV. The starting material was unsorted PBMCs, obtained 1.2 years after starting antiretroviral therapy. CDR3 sequence: CASSLGWGDEQFF. The CDR3, as DNA: TGTGCCAGCAGCTTGGGCTGGGGCGATGAGCAGTTCTTC.